This TCR beta chain derives from a study of somatic mutations in cytotoxic T cells in rheumatoid arthritis (dated by TCRdb to about 2017). Context from the whole study: Some T-cell populations stained with V beta antibodies were sorted by flow on a FACSAria II or Sony SH800 to nearly 100% purity, with sorted V beta1+ cells additionally subjected to TCRB sequencing. For some 68 rheumatoid arthritis patients and more than 15 healthy controls, TCRB deep sequencing was carried out. To characterize clonality, the study used TCRB deep sequencing while asking whether somatic mutations are carried by expanded CD8+ T-cell clones in newly diagnosed, untreated rheumatoid arthritis. The median ages of the patient and control groups were essentially identical. Summary of the overall study and its limitations: Viral specificity could not be ruled out by absence from virus-specific databases, and the antigen targets of the expanded CD8+ clones remained unknown. The slight TRBV07 underrepresentation in patients was not adjusted for multiple comparisons. In about an eighth of the roughly 65 patients, more than 20% of CD8+ cells belonged to the largest CD8+ clone, while several identical CD8+ TCRB sequences were shared between blood and synovial fluid. CD8+ T-cell clonality in rheumatoid arthritis patients was not significantly different from that in age-matched healthy controls. In patients, CD8+ clonality rose with age (Spearman r ~ 0.45), which was not the case in healthy controls.

V is clipped by 5 bases and J by 7 bases, and the sequence between their germline boundaries is 17 bases long. Taken from the germline V gene, the CDR1 and CDR2 loops are MNHNS and SASEGT. Counted from cysteine to phenylalanine, this CDR3 has 15 amino acids. Only CDR3 DNA remains: 45 bases, in frame from the first base. About this clone: This receptor's antigen is unknown. Per-base quality was not reported, and no clone a single base away is much larger than it.

With a median age of approximately 61 years (range roughly 20-75) and roughly 50% female, the healthy controls consisted of over 15 blood donors whose buffy coats were used. On an AutoMACS, CD4+ and CD8+ cells were isolated via positive magnetic bead selection, and their purity was verified by flow cytometry. Isolation of peripheral blood mononuclear cells was done through Ficoll-Paque PLUS density gradient separation. Nucleospin Tissue or Tissue XS kits were used to extract DNA from CD4-enriched, CD8-enriched or PBMC samples, and a Qubit 2.0 fluorometer was used for quantification. The immunoSEQ assay was applied to genomic DNA for TCRB CDR3 sequencing. On the study's bioinformatics: Analyses were restricted to productive TCRB rearrangements. Defining a clone by its unique TCRB CDR3 sequence, the study calculated clonality as a productive clonality index derived from Shannon entropy. To calculate repertoire overlap between two samples, the template counts of each clone were considered relative to each sample's total templates. A correlation with a Spearman r of 0.6 to 0.65 was found between V-gene usage by flow cytometry and V-gene usage by TCRB sequencing. The clones in this table, taken by TCRdb from immuneACCESS, are in-frame only. Not every clone is retained; where verified, under half of the shortfall comes from an unresolved V gene, and the cause of the rest is unknown. From that table come the V and J calls and clone size; the DNA was used to work out D and trimming. This sample is represented by some 27,000 clones; roughly 69% of them were singletons. Together, the top ten hold more than 7.5% of the sample.

The sample taken for sequencing was CD8+ T cells sorted from blood. The chain is assembled from TRBV6-1 and TRBJ1-4; no D gene is confidently identified. This clonotype originated in a woman aged 18-35 years in good health. For the CDR3, the sequence is CASSRDTAEFEKLFF. The nucleotide sequence is given as TGTGCCAGCAGTAGAGACACGGCGGAGTTTGAAAAACTGTTTTTT.